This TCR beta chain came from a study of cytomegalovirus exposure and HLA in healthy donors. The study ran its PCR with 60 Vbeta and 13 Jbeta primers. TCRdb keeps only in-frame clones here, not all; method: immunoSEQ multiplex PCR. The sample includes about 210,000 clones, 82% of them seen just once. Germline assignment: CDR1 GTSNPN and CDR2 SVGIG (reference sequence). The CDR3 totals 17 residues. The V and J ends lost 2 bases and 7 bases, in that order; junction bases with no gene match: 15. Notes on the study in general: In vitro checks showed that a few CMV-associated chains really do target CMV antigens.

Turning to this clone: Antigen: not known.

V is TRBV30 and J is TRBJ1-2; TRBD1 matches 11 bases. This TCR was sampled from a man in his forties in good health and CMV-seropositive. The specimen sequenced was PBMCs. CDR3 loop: CAWSHLFPGTGGGGYTF. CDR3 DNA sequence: TGTGCCTGGAGTCACTTATTTCCCGGGACAGGGGGTGGTGGCTACACCTTC.